Following are 30 T cell receptor beta chains from one sample sequenced in a study of blood T cells in healthy people across ages. A second about 7 to 12 cycle PCR used barcoded and J-beta primers. From the 5' RACE reads, TCRdb called clonotypes with MiXCR, one entry per CDR3 protein. Among 700,000 to 950,000 distinct CDR3 sequences listed, roughly 60% were seen once. Specimen: blood. The receptors derive from a man aged 30 to 39 in good health.

V and J are TRBV29-1 and TRBJ1-2; TRBD1 agrees at 7 bases. Looked up from germline, CDR1 is SQVTM and CDR2 is ANQGSEA. Germline trimming cut 3 bases from V and 4 bases from J; bases unmatched to any gene: 5. This CDR3 region has 13 residues. This CDR3 reads CSVERGLFYGYTF. The CDR3 bases are TGCAGCGTTGAGAGGGGGCTGTTCTATGGCTACACCTTC.

Details on this clonotype: One end of the junction fails to match germline, which may point to a read error. The CDR3 bases are TGTACCAGCGGGTTGGGGAGGGGTGAGCAGTTCTTC. Its translation: CTSGLGRGEQFF. V usage is TRBV7-9 and J usage is TRBJ2-1, with TRBD2 matching over 7 bases. Germline CDR1 reads SEHNR; CDR2 reads FQNEAQ (reference sequence). The CDR3 consists of 12 residues.

The chain joins TRBV4-1 to TRBJ1-3; D not certain. The CDR3 has 15 residues. The ends were cut back, 0 bases at V and 4 bases at J, with 10 bases in the middle. CDR1 and CDR2 (germline): MGHRA, YSYEKL. In DNA, the CDR3 is TGCGCCAGCAGCCAAGACACAGTTGACGGAAACACCATATATTTT. It encodes CASSQDTVDGNTIYF.

The rearrangement uses TRBV6-2 or TRBV6-3 and TRBJ1-5; D may be TRBD1 (5 bases). CDR1 is MNHEY, CDR2 SVGEGT, per germline. V was cut by 6 bases and J by 3 bases, with 12 bases left in between. The CDR3 extends over 14 amino acids. CDR3 DNA sequence: TGTGCCAGCAGGTCAGGGTCCTCCAATCAGCCCCAGCATTTT. Translating it yields CASRSGSSNQPQHF.

The rearrangement uses TRBV20-1 and TRBJ2-7; D possibly matches TRBD1 or TRBD2 (5 bases each). CDR1 is DFQATT and CDR2 is SNEGSKA in the germline V gene (reference sequence). This CDR3 is 12 amino acids long. The CDR3 reads CSPGTASYEQYF. The CDR3, as DNA: TGCAGCCCTGGGACGGCCTCCTACGAGCAGTACTTC.

This clonotype was counted a few times. CDR3: CASSSSERGSPLHF. Written as DNA, the CDR3 is TGTGCCAGCAGTTCCTCCGAGAGGGGTTCACCCCTCCACTTT. This sequence joins TRBV6-6 and TRBJ1-6; D is possibly TRBD1 (5 bases). Germline-derived CDR1 and CDR2 are MNHNY and SVGAGI (reference sequence). V was trimmed by 4 bases and J by 9 bases, leaving 13 bases between them. The CDR3 is made up of 14 amino acids.

The genes are TRBV3-1 and TRBJ2-1; TRBD2 might be the D (7 bases). The CDR3 runs to 17 residues. The V gene lost 4 bases and the J gene lost 3 bases, with 19 bases spanning the gap. Germline CDR1 LGHDT, CDR2 YNNKEL (reference sequence). The DNA for the CDR3 is TGTGCCAGCAGCCGTTGGACGGAGGGGGGGCACTACAATGAGCAGTTCTTC. It encodes CASSRWTEGGHYNEQFF.

The V gene is TRBV20-1, the J gene TRBJ2-3; possibly TRBD1 or TRBD2 for D (6 bases each). Germline CDR1 DFQATT, CDR2 SNEGSKA (reference sequence). Trimming removed 5 bases at V and 0 bases at J, with 12 bases between. There are 14 residues in the CDR3. DNA for the CDR3: TGCAGTGCTGGCTCGGGGGCTAGCACAGATACGCAGTATTTT. This translates into CSAGSGASTDTQYF.

V usage is TRBV20-1 and J usage is TRBJ2-5; D unresolved. V was pared by 6 bases and J by 1 base, with 12 bases between. Germline-derived CDR1 and CDR2 are DFQATT and SNEGSKA (reference sequence). The CDR3 covers 13 residues. This CDR3 is CSAKTRLQETQYF. The CDR3, as DNA: TGCAGTGCCAAGACAAGGCTCCAAGAGACCCAGTACTTC.

The chain uses TRBV4-1 and TRBJ2-1; D gene unclear. CDR3 length: 14 amino acids. Germline V gene lookup returns CDR1 MGHRA and CDR2 YSYEKL. V was trimmed by 0 bases and J by 5 bases, leaving 8 bases between them. The CDR3 reads CASSQEPNNNEQFF. CDR3 in DNA: TGCGCCAGCAGCCAAGAACCTAACAACAATGAGCAGTTCTTC.

This clonotype was recorded a few times. This chain links TRBV20-1 with TRBJ2-1, with D possibly TRBD1 on 5 matching bases. Per germline, CDR1 DFQATT and CDR2 SNEGSKA (reference sequence). V lost 0 bases, J lost 0 bases, and 15 bases lay in between. The CDR3 totals 17 residues. The CDR3 sequence is CSARDLKTVSSYNEQFF. CDR3 sequence (DNA): TGCAGTGCTAGAGATCTCAAGACAGTGAGCTCCTACAATGAGCAGTTCTTC.

V and J are TRBV20-1 and TRBJ1-5, with D tentatively TRBD1 (6 bases). This CDR3 contains 13 residues. V was trimmed by 2 bases and J by 6 bases, leaving 11 bases between them. Germline lookup yields CDR1 DFQATT and CDR2 SNEGSKA (reference sequence). CDR3 residues: CSARPGEFQPQHF. The CDR3 coding sequence is TGCAGTGCTAGACCAGGGGAATTTCAGCCCCAGCATTTT.

This clonotype was observed a handful of times. V usage is TRBV27 and J usage is TRBJ2-7; possible D gene TRBD1, 6 bases. The CDR3 loop spans 14 amino acids. The V end was cut by 4 bases, the J end by 12 bases, with 22 bases between. The germline V gene encodes CDR1 MNHEY and CDR2 SMNVEV (reference sequence). The CDR3: CASSSMGAPFGLYF. DNA of the CDR3: TGTGCCAGCAGTTCGATGGGGGCGCCGTTCGGTCTGTACTTC.

This clonotype has just a few counts. The genes are TRBV29-1 and TRBJ2-3; D gene unclear. V was shortened by 4 bases and J by 6 bases, with 14 bases between the two germline ends. CDR3 length: 13 amino acids. Germline V gene sequence: CDR1 SQVTM, CDR2 ANQGSEA. The CDR3 sequence is CSVGRLGWDTQYF. CDR3 nucleotide sequence: TGCAGCGTTGGAAGACTGGGGTGGGATACGCAGTATTTT.

The J gene is TRBJ1-6, the V gene TRBV3-1; possible D gene TRBD1, 5 bases. This CDR3 contains 12 residues. The germline V and J ends were trimmed by 4 bases and 10 bases, with 8 bases remaining between them. The V gene's germline CDR1 is LGHDT and CDR2 YNNKEL (reference sequence). The CDR3 DNA reads as TGTGCCAGCAGCCGAGGGGAATCACCCCTCCACTTT. Protein: CASSRGESPLHF.

The J gene is TRBJ1-1, the V gene TRBV29-1, with TRBD1 matching over 8 bases. CDR1 and CDR2 (germline): SQVTM, ANQGSEA. The trim removed 7 bases at V and 0 bases at J, leaving 16 bases unmatched. The CDR3 runs 17 residues. CDR3 sequence (DNA): TGCAGCGGTAAGGGGGCAGGGGGCCCTACAATGAACACTGAAGCTTTCTTT. Its protein is CSGKGAGGPTMNTEAFF.

V usage is TRBV6-1 and J usage is TRBJ1-2; D perhaps matches TRBD1 (6 bases). The CDR3 is made up of 13 amino acids. Trimming cost V 6 bases and J 8 bases, with 16 bases left between them. The germline gives CDR1 MNHNS, CDR2 SASEGT. The CDR3 bases are TGTGCCAGCAGGGGGGGCGGGGCCTTGGGCTACACCTTC. Translation gives CASRGGGALGYTF.

This clonotype was seen many times. V is TRBV7-2 and J is TRBJ2-5, with no clear D. Trimming left V 5 bases short and J 3 bases short, with 4 bases between. This CDR3 region has 11 residues. Germline CDR1 SGHTA, CDR2 FQGNSA. DNA for the CDR3: TGTGCCAGCAGCATCAAAGAGACCCAGTACTTC. Amino acid sequence: CASSIKETQYF.

This chain links TRBV29-1 with TRBJ1-2; 7 bases agree with TRBD1. The CDR3 length is 15 residues. J gave up 4 bases and V 4 bases, and 12 bases lay outside the gene matches. Looked up from germline, CDR1 is SQVTM and CDR2 is ANQGSEA. For the CDR3, the DNA is TGCAGCGTTGGGAATGGAGGGGGCGAATCCTATGGCTACACCTTC. It translates to CSVGNGGGESYGYTF.

V and J are TRBV2 and TRBJ2-5, with D unresolved. Germline lookup yields CDR1 SNHLY and CDR2 FYNNEI. This CDR3 region has 13 residues. V lost 5 bases and J lost 5, with 12 bases in between. CDR3 nucleotides: TGTGCCAGCAGTATTGATAGGGATGAGACCCAGTACTTC. The encoded protein is CASSIDRDETQYF.

This clonotype has more than one count but fewer than ten. This sequence joins TRBV29-1 and TRBJ2-7; D unclear. Trimming pared 7 bases from V and 6 bases from J, leaving 13 bases between. The CDR3 sequence is 11 residues long. The germline CDR1 and CDR2 sequences are SQVTM and ANQGSEA. The CDR3 protein is CSGIGVSEQYF. In nucleotides, the CDR3 is TGCAGCGGAATTGGGGTTTCCGAGCAGTACTTC.

The CDR3 spells CASSLRGPGTEAFF. DNA of the CDR3: TGCGCCAGCAGCTTGAGGGGGCCTGGCACTGAAGCTTTCTTT. The V gene is TRBV5-1, the J gene TRBJ1-1; TRBD1 matches 7 bases. The germline CDR1 and CDR2 sequences are SGHRS and YFSETQ. The CDR3 has 14 amino acids. The V and J ends lost 1 base and 4 bases, in that order; junction bases with no gene match: 4.

Details on this clonotype: A much larger clone differs by one base, so this may be a read error. This rearrangement joins TRBV5-1 to TRBJ2-1, with TRBD2 identical over 9 bases. V trimming: 4 bases; J trimming: 8 bases; junction bases outside the gene matches: 10. This CDR3 region has 15 residues. CDR1 and CDR2 (germline): SGHRS, YFSETQ. Here the CDR3 reads CASSPGLARGDEQFF. As DNA, the CDR3 is TGCGCCAGCAGCCCCGGACTAGCGAGAGGGGATGAGCAGTTCTTC.

The rearrangement links TRBV6-6 to TRBJ2-4; possibly TRBD1 or TRBD2 for D (6 bases each). Germline-derived CDR1 and CDR2 are MNHNY and SVGAGI (reference sequence). The CDR3 is 16 amino acids. V lost 0 bases, J lost 2 bases, and 11 bases lay in between. Here the CDR3 reads CASSYSGGGSKNIQYF. Written as DNA, the CDR3 is TGTGCCAGCAGTTACTCTGGAGGGGGTTCCAAAAACATTCAGTACTTC.

The chain carries TRBV7-9 and TRBJ1-2, with a tentative D call TRBD1 (5 bases). CDR3 length: 14 residues. Germline-derived CDR1 and CDR2 are SEHNR and FQNEAQ (reference sequence). V was trimmed by 5 bases and J by 8 bases, leaving 18 bases between them. The CDR3 sequence: CASSPGEGLGGYTF. CDR3 nucleotide sequence: TGTGCCAGCAGCCCCGGGGAGGGGCTAGGGGGCTACACCTTC.

The rearrangement uses TRBV25-1 and TRBJ1-6; D is uncertain. V lost 8 bases to trimming and J lost 8 bases, with 10 bases between them. The CDR3 extends over 12 amino acids. Germline V gene sequence: CDR1 MGHDK, CDR2 SYGVNS. The CDR3 DNA follows: TGTGCCAGCGCCGATACTGATTCACCCCTCCACTTT. This translates into CASADTDSPLHF.

This clonotype has just a few counts. The rearrangement links TRBV29-1 to TRBJ2-7; D is undetermined. In germline, CDR1 is SQVTM, CDR2 ANQGSEA. Trimming cost V 4 bases and J 5 bases, with 12 bases left between them. The CDR3 totals 12 residues. As DNA, the CDR3 is TGCAGCGTTGGAGTACGAAGCAACGAGCAGTACTTC. Encoded protein: CSVGVRSNEQYF.

The chain has TRBV19 and TRBJ2-1; D might be TRBD1 (6 bases). This CDR3 spans 15 amino acids. Trimming left V 4 bases short and J 4 bases short, with 14 bases between. CDR1 is LNHDA, CDR2 SQIVND, per germline (reference sequence). The CDR3 spells CASSSQGTSYNEQFF. The CDR3 region has the DNA TGTGCCAGTAGTAGTCAGGGGACCTCTTACAATGAGCAGTTCTTC.

V gene TRBV10-3 combines with J gene TRBJ2-3; 8 nucleotides align to TRBD2. Germline V CDR1 and CDR2: ENHRY, SYGVKD. This CDR3 spans 15 amino acids. V was pared by 6 bases and J by 2 bases, with 7 bases of the junction left unmatched. The CDR3 nucleotides read TGTGCCATCAGGTCGAGCGGGGGCCACACAGATACGCAGTATTTT. Its translation: CAIRSSGGHTDTQYF.

The sample holds a few counts of this clonotype. The genes are TRBV7-2 and TRBJ2-5; D possibly corresponds to TRBD2 (6 bases). The V end lost 2 bases, the J end lost 11 bases, and 18 bases lay between the germline ends. This CDR3 has 14 residues. In germline, CDR1 is SGHTA, CDR2 FQGNSA. CDR3 sequence reads: CASSLRFGSPQQYF. The CDR3 DNA follows: TGTGCCAGCAGCTTAAGATTCGGGAGTCCCCAGCAGTACTTC. The full variable domain, its missing parts supplied by reference TRBV7-2 and TRBJ2-5, is GAGVSQSPSNKVTEKGKDVELRCDPISGHTALYWYRQSLGQGLEFLIYFQGNSAPDKSGLPSDRFSAERTGGSVSTLTIQRTQQEDSAVYLCASSLRFGSPQQYFGPGTRLLVL.